One sample yielded the 22 T cell receptor beta chains listed below, sequenced in a study of cytomegalovirus exposure and HLA in healthy donors (TCRdb year 2017). Library preparation used the immunoSEQ multiplex PCR assay. The multiplex PCR relied on a mix of 60 forward primers for TCR Vbeta segments and 13 reverse primers for TCR Jbeta segments. In TCRdb, the immuneACCESS table is reduced to in-frame sequences with V and J assigned. These tables do not hold every clone; where another copy was compared, an unresolved V gene accounts for under half, and the others remain unexplained. Recorded for this sample are about 190,000 clones; roughly 80% of them occurred a single time. The top ten clones comprise roughly 0.8% of the sample. The sample comprised PBMCs. The receptors were gathered from a woman aged 18-35 years in good health and CMV-seronegative.

The chain recombines TRBV10-2 with TRBJ1-5; perhaps TRBD1 as D (5 bases). The CDR3 is 14 residues long. Germline V gives CDR1 WSHSY, CDR2 SAAADI. V lost 4 bases, J lost 4 bases, and 11 bases lay in between. The CDR3, as DNA: TGCGCCAGCAGTGTTGGGGCCGTAAATCAGCCCCAGCATTTT. Translating gives CASSVGAVNQPQHF.

The chain combines TRBV4-1 with TRBJ2-7; the match to TRBD1 covers 7 bases. The CDR3 is 18 residues long. Germline-derived CDR1 and CDR2 are MGHRA and YSYEKL. J gave up 3 bases and V 4 bases, and 18 bases lay outside the gene matches. The CDR3 sequence: CASSPPPRQGTTLYEQYF. In nucleotides, the CDR3 is TGCGCCAGCAGCCCTCCCCCTCGACAGGGCACAACGCTCTACGAGCAGTACTTC.

The chain joins TRBV6-5 to TRBJ2-3; perhaps TRBD2 as D (5 bases). CDR1 and CDR2 from the germline V gene are MNHEY and SVGAGI. CDR3 length: 15 amino acids. Trimming took off 2 bases at V and 1 base at J, with 10 bases between the two ends. The CDR3 nucleotides are TGTGCCAGCAGTTACCGTGAGCGGCGCACAGATACGCAGTATTTT. Amino acids: CASSYRERRTDTQYF.

The V call is TRBV6-4, the J call TRBJ2-5; 7 bases agree with TRBD2. This CDR3 spans 15 amino acids. The junction had 8 bases not matched to a gene; V was cut back by 3 bases and J by 4 bases. CDR1 and CDR2 (germline): MRHNA, SNTAGT. For the CDR3, the DNA is TGTGCCAGCAGTGAATCTGCGGGAGTAGGAGAGACCCAGTACTTC. Amino acid sequence: CASSESAGVGETQYF.

The chain recombines TRBV5-4 with TRBJ2-3; 8 bases fit TRBD2. Germline CDR1 SGHNT, CDR2 YYREEE (reference sequence). CDR3 length equals 12 residues. J gave up 5 bases and V 7 bases, and 3 bases lay outside the gene matches. The CDR3 region is CASSLAGDTQYF. The CDR3 region has the DNA TGTGCCAGCTCTCTAGCGGGAGATACGCAGTATTTT.

The J gene is TRBJ2-1, the V gene TRBV2, with D perhaps matching TRBD2 (6 bases). V lost 8 bases and J 0 bases, leaving 17 bases between the germline ends. The CDR3 length is 16 residues. In germline, CDR1 is SNHLY, CDR2 FYNNEI. CDR3 sequence (DNA): TGTGCCAGCCGCCCCCGGGGGACGGACTCCTACAATGAGCAGTTCTTC. Residues: CASRPRGTDSYNEQFF.

The chain uses TRBV5-5 and TRBJ1-1; D perhaps matches TRBD1 (5 bases). CDR1 and CDR2 (germline): SGHKS, YYEKEE (reference sequence). Deletions cut 2 bases from V and 5 bases from J, with 10 bases between. The length of the CDR3 is 13 residues. The CDR3 region is CASSFGGMTEAFF. CDR3 bases: TGTGCCAGCAGCTTCGGGGGAATGACTGAAGCTTTCTTT.

The CDR3, as DNA: TGTGCCAGCAGGTCCGGGACAACCGAAGCTTTCTTT. It codes for CASRSGTTEAFF. The chain has TRBV5-6 and TRBJ1-1, with D perhaps TRBD1 (6 bases). Germline V gives CDR1 SGHDT, CDR2 YYEEEE. This CDR3 is built from 12 residues. V was shortened by 5 bases and J by 8 bases, with 13 bases between the two germline ends.

The chain recombines TRBV6-5 with TRBJ2-1; 8 bases are a match to TRBD2. V was pared by 8 bases and J by 7 bases, with 13 bases of the junction left unmatched. CDR3 length: 15 amino acids. Germline assignment: CDR1 MNHEY and CDR2 SVGAGI. As DNA, the CDR3 is TGTGCCAGCGGGACAATCGGGGGGGCTGGGAATGAGCAGTTCTTC. Its translation is CASGTIGGAGNEQFF.

The chain has TRBV7-2 and TRBJ1-2; D is possibly TRBD1 (6 bases). V was trimmed by 5 bases and J by 5 bases, leaving 15 bases between them. Germline lookup yields CDR1 SGHTA and CDR2 FQGNSA. This CDR3 is built from 14 residues. The CDR3 nucleotides are TGTGCCAGCAGCCAGCGGGGGGGGCCTTATGGCTACACCTTC. It yields the protein CASSQRGGPYGYTF.

V gene TRBV27 combines with J gene TRBJ2-5; 8 nucleotides agree with TRBD1. Germline assignment: CDR1 MNHEY and CDR2 SMNVEV (reference sequence). This CDR3 comprises 13 residues. V shed 5 bases and J 5 bases; nucleotides not matched to a gene: 4. The CDR3 here is CASSPTGGETQYF. Written as DNA, the CDR3 is TGTGCCAGCAGTCCCACAGGGGGGGAGACCCAGTACTTC.

V and J are TRBV7-9 and TRBJ2-3; D is unclear. Germline V gene sequence: CDR1 SEHNR, CDR2 FQNEAQ (reference sequence). V gave up 7 bases and J gave up 10 bases, with 15 bases separating them. This CDR3 comprises 12 residues. In DNA, the CDR3 is TGTGCCAGCACCCTAGGAGCGCCAGCGCAGTATTTT. As protein: CASTLGAPAQYF.

The rearrangement uses TRBV7-9 and TRBJ2-3, with 8 bases matching TRBD1. Germline lookup yields CDR1 SEHNR and CDR2 FQNEAQ (reference sequence). This CDR3 contains 15 residues. The V segment lost 6 bases and the J segment 6 bases; nucleotides outside the gene matches: 11. The CDR3: CASRVTGAVGDTQYF. The DNA for the CDR3 is TGTGCCAGCAGGGTGACAGGGGCGGTGGGGGATACGCAGTATTTT.

As for this clone: The junction departs from germline at one end; a sequencing error may be responsible. The rearrangement joins TRBV7-9 to TRBJ2-5, with TRBD2 matching 11 bases. This CDR3 contains 16 residues. The germline gives CDR1 SEHNR, CDR2 FQNEAQ (reference sequence). The CDR3 nucleotides are TGTTCCAGCCTCTTAGGGACTAGCGGACTCCAAGAGACCCAGTACTTC. Translation: CSSLLGTSGLQETQYF.

V is TRBV15 and J is TRBJ2-7; 8 bases match TRBD2. The CDR3 has 15 residues. Trimming cost V 5 bases and J 5 bases; bases outside gene matches: 11. Looked up from germline, CDR1 is LNHNV and CDR2 is YYDKDF (reference sequence). CDR3 coding DNA: TGTGCCACCAGCCCAGCGGGGGAGGGCCCCGACGAGCAGTACTTC. Protein sequence: CATSPAGEGPDEQYF.

The sample holds one count of this clone. The V gene is TRBV13, the J gene TRBJ2-1; TRBD1 aligns across 10 bases. V gave up 3 bases and J gave up 9 bases; unmatched junction bases: 8. This CDR3 comprises 15 residues. Germline V lookup: CDR1 PRHDT, CDR2 FYEKMQ (reference sequence). The CDR3 is CASSLDGTGVTEQFF. In DNA, the CDR3 is TGTGCCAGCAGCTTGGACGGGACAGGGGTGACTGAGCAGTTCTTC.

V is TRBV7-2 and J is TRBJ1-5, with 11 bases identical to TRBD1. The CDR3 is 15 amino acids. Trimming cost V 4 bases and J 4 bases; bases outside gene matches: 3. The germline V gene encodes CDR1 SGHTA and CDR2 FQGNSA. CDR3 region: CASSWTGGENQPQHF. The CDR3 bases are TGTGCCAGCAGCTGGACAGGGGGCGAAAATCAGCCCCAGCATTTT.

The J gene is TRBJ2-3, the V gene TRBV9; tentatively, D is TRBD2 (6 bases). The CDR3 length is 15 residues. Germline CDR1 is SGDLS and CDR2 is YYNGEE. The ends were cut back, 4 bases at V and 4 bases at J, with 16 bases in the middle. CDR3 in amino acids: CASSPTGVFADTQYF. In nucleotides, the CDR3 is TGTGCCAGCAGCCCTACGGGAGTTTTTGCAGATACGCAGTATTTT. Full variable domain (rest looked up from reference TRBV9 and TRBJ2-3): DSGVTQTPKHLITATGQRVTLRCSPRSGDLSVYWYQQSLDQGLQFLIQYYNGEERAKGNILERFSAQQFPDLHSELNLSSLELGDSALYFCASSPTGVFADTQYFGPGTRLTVL.

V usage is TRBV29-1 and J usage is TRBJ2-1; TRBD1 agrees at 9 bases. The CDR3 has 17 amino acids. In germline, CDR1 is SQVTM, CDR2 ANQGSEA. V lost 4 bases to trimming and J lost 1 base; unmatched junction nucleotides: 11. For the CDR3, the DNA is TGCAGCGTTGTGAGGGTGACACAGGGGGCGTCCTACAATGAGCAGTTCTTC. This sequence encodes CSVVRVTQGASYNEQFF.

This sequence joins TRBV5-6 and TRBJ2-7; D might be TRBD1 (6 bases). The V gene lost 4 bases and the J gene lost 4 bases, with 12 bases spanning the gap. The germline V gene has CDR1 SGHDT and CDR2 YYEEEE. CDR3 length: 13 residues. CDR3 in amino acids: CASSLRDTYEQYF. The DNA for the CDR3 is TGTGCCAGCAGCCTACGGGACACGTACGAGCAGTACTTC.

This rearrangement joins TRBV13 to TRBJ2-7, with 7 bases matching TRBD1. Germline V gene lookup returns CDR1 PRHDT and CDR2 FYEKMQ (reference sequence). With V trimmed by 6 bases and J by 6 bases, 5 bases remained unmatched. There are 12 residues in the CDR3. The CDR3 bases are TGTGCCAGCAGTTCCCGACAGGGCGAGCAGTACTTC. Encoded protein: CASSSRQGEQYF.

The chain links TRBV7-2 to TRBJ2-7; 7 bases are a match to TRBD2. The germline V gene encodes CDR1 SGHTA and CDR2 FQGNSA. The CDR3 runs to 15 residues. V lost 2 bases to trimming and J lost 5 bases; unmatched junction nucleotides: 9. Here the CDR3 DNA reads TGTGCCAGCAGCTTAATGTCGCTAGCGGTAAACGAGCAGTACTTC. Its protein is CASSLMSLAVNEQYF.